This T cell receptor beta chain was found in a study of blood T cell repertoires in COVID-19. Germline V gene sequence: CDR1 SGHTA, CDR2 FQGTGA. J gave up 7 bases and V 6 bases, and 12 bases lay outside the gene matches. The CDR3 covers 16 residues. Sequencing was performed with immunoSEQ multiplex PCR; in TCRdb, only in-frame clones are kept and a portion is missing. The sample has 88,000 or so clones, less than 90% seen once; the top ten hold roughly 4%. The gene calls are TRBV7-3 and TRBJ2-1; 10 nucleotides line up with TRBD1. What was sequenced was peripheral blood. This sequence was found in a man in his sixties with acute or convalescent COVID-19. The CDR3 region has the DNA TGTGCCAGCAGTATCCGAGGCGGACAGGGGGTAAATGAGCAGTTCTTC. This translates into CASSIRGGQGVNEQFF.